This is a list of T cell receptor beta chains from one sample in a study of CD8+CD57+ T cells in acquired aplastic anemia. TCRdb reanalysed the reads using MiXCR and keeps one entry per CDR3 protein. The sample lists about 200,000 distinct CDR3 sequences, about 62% occurring once. What was sequenced was sorted CD4+, CD8+, or CD8+CD57+ T cells (not recorded which) from PBMCs. Receptors were obtained from a human donor with aplastic anemia. Each CDR3 is given with its conserved first and last residue.

cdr3_length j_call v_call cdr3_aa
12 TRBJ1-6 TRBV9 CASGQVNSPLHF
13 TRBJ2-1 TRBV4-3 CASSQDWAREQFF
14 TRBJ1-1 TRBV2 CASSEGQGNTEAFF
15 TRBJ2-1 TRBV11-1 CASSLTGTQYNEQFF
11 TRBJ1-1 TRBV29-1 CSVARAAEAFF
15 TRBJ1-2 TRBV7-2 CASSFGDSVLYGYTF
15 TRBJ2-3 TRBV20-1 CSARDGRTNTDTQYF
16 TRBJ2-7 TRBV15 CATSSSKRDRYYEQYF
16 TRBJ2-7 TRBV15 CATSSSRSAQGYVQYF
14 TRBJ2-5 TRBV5-1 CASSLVGPPETQYF
16 TRBJ2-5 TRBV6-1 CASSEFPVTGQETQYF
13 TRBJ1-2 TRBV20-1 CSAPPLSTGGYTF
18 TRBJ2-7 TRBV28 CASSFLAVSGGPGDEQYF
13 TRBJ1-4 TRBV19 CASKTRNNEKLFF
12 TRBJ1-2 TRBV10-1 CANPRRGHGYTF
14 TRBJ2-7 TRBV5-1 CASSLAGDGYEQYF
12 TRBJ2-7 TRBV13 CASSLTSSEQYF
14 TRBJ2-7 TRBV19 CASSKGHLAYEQYF
16 TRBJ1-2 TRBV30 CAWSVPYLRGIYGYTF
17 TRBJ1-2 TRBV6-6 CASSYSAPSTGNYGYTF
14 TRBJ1-2 TRBV13 CASSQGQAGYGYTF
15 TRBJ1-4 TRBV6-1 CASSAEGQGGEKLFF
13 TRBJ2-7 TRBV9 CASSVEGDDEQYF
15 TRBJ2-7 TRBV14 CASSHPLGRIYEQYF
15 TRBJ2-3 TRBV12-3/TRBV12-4 CASSSTQEGADTQYF
16 TRBJ2-1 TRBV24-1 CATSATTSGRSDEQFF
16 TRBJ1-2 TRBV7-3 CASSLDFSVYADGYTF
13 TRBJ2-1 TRBV5-6 CASSFWSYNEQFF
17 TRBJ2-1 TRBV9 CASSDELASALNNEQFF
14 TRBJ2-1 TRBV9 CASSVGLAGSEQFF
15 TRBJ1-3 TRBV19 CASSLTWGSGNTIYF
15 TRBJ1-1 TRBV10-2 CASSPDGEGYTEAFF
14 TRBJ2-5 TRBV24-1 CATSDPTSLETQYF